One sample yielded the 10 T cell receptor beta chains listed below, sequenced in a study of blood T cell repertoires in COVID-19. Only in-frame clones appear in the TCRdb table, and some are missing; sequencing was by immunoSEQ multiplex PCR. The sample yields under 150,000 clones, 85% seen once. Sample: peripheral blood. The receptor set was obtained from a man aged 40-55 years with acute or convalescent COVID-19.

The chain joins TRBV5-4 to TRBJ1-1; D gene ambiguous. This CDR3 comprises 17 residues. The V end was cut by 0 bases, the J end by 0 bases, with 15 bases between. From germline, CDR1 is SGHNT and CDR2 YYREEE (reference sequence). CDR3 in DNA: TGTGCCAGCAGCTTGGTTGGCTGGCGGAGGTTGAACACTGAAGCTTTCTTT. Its translation is CASSLVGWRRLNTEAFF.

The CDR3 DNA reads TGTGCCAGCAGCCAATCTGGCTCAGGGGGCGAGAATGAGCAGTTCTTC. Protein product: CASSQSGSGGENEQFF. The rearrangement links TRBV16 to TRBJ2-1; TRBD1 matches 8 bases. This CDR3 comprises 16 residues. Germline CDR1 and CDR2: KGHSY and FQNENV. The V segment lost 0 bases and the J segment 7 bases; nucleotides outside the gene matches: 8.

The chain combines TRBV9 with TRBJ1-1; 8 nucleotides match TRBD1. V shed 6 bases and J 4 bases; nucleotides not matched to a gene: 11. In germline, CDR1 is SGDLS, CDR2 YYNGEE. This CDR3 comprises 15 residues. In DNA form, the CDR3 reads TGTGCCAGCACGGCTCAGGGGGCCATGAGCACTGAAGCTTTCTTT. Translation gives CASTAQGAMSTEAFF. Looking up the rest from reference TRBV9 and TRBJ1-1 gives the full variable domain: DSGVTQTPKHLITATGQRVTLRCSPRSGDLSVYWYQQSLDQGLQFLIQYYNGEERAKGNILERFSAQQFPDLHSELNLSSLELGDSALYFCASTAQGAMSTEAFFGQGTRLTVV.

The rearrangement joins TRBV5-1 to TRBJ1-1; TRBD1 might be the D (5 bases). The CDR3 sequence is 14 residues long. CDR1 and CDR2 from the germline V gene are SGHRS and YFSETQ. V lost 0 bases, J lost 0 bases, and 6 bases lay in between. Here the CDR3 DNA reads TGCGCCAGCAGCTTGGAAGGGGTGAACACTGAAGCTTTCTTT. This sequence encodes CASSLEGVNTEAFF.

The gene calls are TRBV24-1 and TRBJ2-3; possibly TRBD2 for D (5 bases). Between the trimmed V and J ends, which lost 5 bases and 8 bases, there was a span of 13 bases. CDR3 length: 13 amino acids. In germline, CDR1 is KGHDR, CDR2 SFDVKD. CDR3 nucleotide sequence: TGTGCCACCAGTGCCAGAAGTCGGGGTACGCAGTATTTT. It translates to CATSARSRGTQYF.

J is TRBJ1-5 and V is TRBV21-1; TRBD1, the table's D call, lacks a check against the DNA. TRBV21-1 has pseudogene status. This CDR3 contains 15 residues. The chain's CDR3 is CASSSEDRGDQPQHF. In nucleotides, the CDR3 is TGTGCCAGCAGCTCCGAGGACAGGGGCGATCAGCCCCAGCATTTT.

V gene TRBV24-1 combines with J gene TRBJ2-6; D perhaps matches TRBD2 (6 bases). This CDR3 is 22 amino acids long. The germline V gene has CDR1 KGHDR and CDR2 SFDVKD. V lost 4 bases and J 0 bases, leaving 27 bases between the germline ends. CDR3 region: CATSEGPGLGVGWASGANVLTF. CDR3 in DNA: TGTGCCACCAGTGAAGGACCGGGACTGGGGGTGGGTTGGGCCTCTGGGGCCAACGTCCTGACTTTC.

J is TRBJ2-5 and V is TRBV6-5; the D gene is possibly TRBD2 (6 bases). Germline V CDR1 and CDR2: MNHEY, SVGAGI. V dropped 7 bases and J dropped 5 bases, with 14 bases sitting between them. This CDR3 spans 13 amino acids. DNA of the CDR3: TGTGCCAGCAATTCGGTAGGGAGGGAGACCCAGTACTTC. Its protein is CASNSVGRETQYF.

The chain carries TRBV3-1 (or the pseudogene TRBV3-2) and TRBJ2-7; 10 bases are a match to TRBD2. The CDR3 covers 14 residues. V shed 6 bases, J shed 4 bases, and the junction held 6 bases outside the gene matches. Germline V gives CDR1 LGHDT, CDR2 YNNKEL (reference sequence). CDR3 loop: CASSQPGLAYEQYF. The CDR3 nucleotides are TGTGCCAGCAGTCAACCGGGACTAGCGTACGAGCAGTACTTC.

V and J are TRBV5-6 and TRBJ1-1, with D hard to call. This CDR3 spans 11 amino acids. Germline CDR1 reads SGHDT; CDR2 reads YYEEEE. Trimming left V 0 bases short and J 10 bases short, with 7 bases between. CDR3 in amino acids: CASSLGAGAFF. CDR3 bases: TGTGCCAGCAGCTTGGGGGCAGGAGCTTTCTTT.